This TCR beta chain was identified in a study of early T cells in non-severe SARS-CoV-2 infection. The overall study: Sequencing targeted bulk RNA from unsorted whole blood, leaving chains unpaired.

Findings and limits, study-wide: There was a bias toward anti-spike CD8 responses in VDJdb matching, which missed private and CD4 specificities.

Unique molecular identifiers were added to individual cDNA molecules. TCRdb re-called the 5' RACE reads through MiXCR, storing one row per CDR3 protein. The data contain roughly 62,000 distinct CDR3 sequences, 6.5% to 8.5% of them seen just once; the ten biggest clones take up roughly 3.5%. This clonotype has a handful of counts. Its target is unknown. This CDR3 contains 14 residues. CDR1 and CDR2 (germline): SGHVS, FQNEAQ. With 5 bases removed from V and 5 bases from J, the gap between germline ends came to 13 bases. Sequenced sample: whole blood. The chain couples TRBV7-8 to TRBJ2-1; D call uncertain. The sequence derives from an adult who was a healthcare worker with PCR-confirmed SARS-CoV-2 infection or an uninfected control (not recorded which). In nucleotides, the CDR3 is TGTGCCAGCAGCCCTCCGAGAGACCACAATGAGCAGTTCTTC. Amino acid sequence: CASSPPRDHNEQFF.